The 27 T cell receptor beta chains listed next were all sequenced from one sample in a study of blood T cell repertoires in COVID-19. Sequencing was performed with immunoSEQ multiplex PCR; in TCRdb, only in-frame clones are kept and a portion is missing. The data show about 120,000 clones, 79% seen once. Input material: peripheral blood. The receptors come from a woman older than 75 with acute or convalescent COVID-19.

The chain recombines TRBV28 with TRBJ2-3; 7 nucleotides match TRBD2. V gave up 6 bases and J gave up 0 bases; unmatched junction bases: 9. From germline, CDR1 is MDHEN and CDR2 SYDVKM. The CDR3 is made up of 16 amino acids. The CDR3 region is CASSLWGGSSTDTQYF. In DNA, the CDR3 is TGTGCCAGCAGCCTTTGGGGGGGTAGTAGCACAGATACGCAGTATTTT. Full variable domain (rest looked up from reference TRBV28 and TRBJ2-3): DVKVTQSSRYLVKRTGEKVFLECVQDMDHENMFWYRQDPGLGLRLIYFSYDVKMKEKGDIPEGYSVSREKKERFSLILESASTNQTSMYLCASSLWGGSSTDTQYFGPGTRLTVL.

Concerning this clone itself: The sample carries other DNA sequences with the same CDR3. The chain joins TRBV7-9 to TRBJ1-1; TRBD1 matches 7 bases. This CDR3 has 14 residues. V lost 5 bases, J lost 0 bases, and 3 bases stayed unmatched. Germline V gives CDR1 SEHNR, CDR2 FQNEAQ (reference sequence). The CDR3 protein is CASSLGQVNTEAFF. In nucleotides, the CDR3 is TGTGCCAGCAGCCTCGGACAGGTGAACACTGAAGCTTTCTTT.

The V gene is TRBV28, the J gene TRBJ1-2; 8 nucleotides align to TRBD1. Germline V gene lookup returns CDR1 MDHEN and CDR2 SYDVKM. The CDR3 has 15 amino acids. V shed 2 bases, J shed 7 bases, and the junction held 9 bases outside the gene matches. CDR3 in DNA: TGTGCCAGCAGTTTAATCGACAGGGGTAAAGGTGGCTACACCTTC. Translating it yields CASSLIDRGKGGYTF.

The rearrangement links TRBV19 to TRBJ1-1; D may be TRBD1 (5 bases). The V and J ends lost 8 bases and 5 bases respectively, with 18 bases between them. CDR1 and CDR2 (germline): LNHDA, SQIVND (reference sequence). CDR3 length: 14 residues. The DNA for the CDR3 is TGTGCCAGTCTCGACAGTGATGAATGGACTGAAGCTTTCTTT. Translated, it gives CASLDSDEWTEAFF.

V and J are TRBV18 and TRBJ1-1, with a tentative D call TRBD1 (5 bases). The CDR3 is 13 residues long. Germline V gene lookup returns CDR1 KGHSH and CDR2 LQKENI. V was cut by 7 bases and J by 2 bases, with 11 bases left in between. DNA for the CDR3: TGTGCCAGCTACCAGGGTTTTAACACTGAAGCTTTCTTT. It translates to CASYQGFNTEAFF.

The rearrangement links TRBV7-3 to TRBJ2-1; 8 bases align to TRBD2. CDR1 and CDR2 (germline): SGHTA, FQGTGA. V shed 8 bases and J 7 bases; nucleotides not matched to a gene: 10. This CDR3 has 14 amino acids. The CDR3 protein is CASLWREAINEQFF. The CDR3, as DNA: TGTGCCAGCCTTTGGCGGGAGGCGATAAATGAGCAGTTCTTC.

The chain combines TRBV7-9 with TRBJ2-6; TRBD1 matches at 8 bases. CDR3 length equals 17 residues. Germline V gene sequence: CDR1 SEHNR, CDR2 FQNEAQ (reference sequence). J was trimmed by 0 bases and V by 5 bases; bases with no gene match: 6. CDR3 sequence (DNA): TGTGCCAGCAGCGTAGGACAGGGTACCTCTGGGGCCAACGTCCTGACTTTC. It specifies CASSVGQGTSGANVLTF.

This sequence joins TRBV7-9 and TRBJ1-4; the D gene is possibly TRBD1 (5 bases). The germline CDR1 and CDR2 sequences are SEHNR and FQNEAQ (reference sequence). V lost 4 bases and J 8 bases, leaving 14 bases between the germline ends. This CDR3 region has 14 residues. The CDR3 DNA sequence: TGTGCCAGCAGCTCCGCCGACAGTCGCGAAAAACTGTTTTTT. Translation gives CASSSADSREKLFF.

The chain couples TRBV9 to TRBJ2-1, with 8 bases that match TRBD2. CDR1 SGDLS and CDR2 YYNGEE come from the germline V gene. V lost 3 bases and J lost 2; bases outside the gene matches: 1. The length of the CDR3 is 14 residues. CDR3 DNA: TGTGCCAGCAGCGGAGCGGGGGCCTACAATGAGCAGTTCTTC. It codes for CASSGAGAYNEQFF. The full variable domain, rest sourced from reference TRBV9 and TRBJ2-1, is DSGVTQTPKHLITATGQRVTLRCSPRSGDLSVYWYQQSLDQGLQFLIQYYNGEERAKGNILERFSAQQFPDLHSELNLSSLELGDSALYFCASSGAGAYNEQFFGPGTRLTVL.

The table lists this clone with a count of one. The chain links TRBV24-1 to TRBJ2-3, with D uncertain. The V and J ends lost 3 bases and 2 bases respectively, with 8 bases between them. Per the germline V gene, CDR1 is KGHDR and CDR2 is SFDVKD. CDR3 size: 14 residues. CDR3 loop: CATSDGSITDTQYF. The CDR3 DNA follows: TGTGCCACCAGTGATGGCAGTATCACAGATACGCAGTATTTT.

The V and J genes are TRBV7-3 and TRBJ1-1; a weak D match, TRBD1 (6 bases). Per the germline V gene, CDR1 is SGHTA and CDR2 is FQGTGA. The CDR3 covers 16 residues. Trimming cost V 0 bases and J 4 bases, with 15 bases left between them. The CDR3 DNA reads as TGTGCCAGCAGCTTAACGGGGACATCGAGTGTCACTGAAGCTTTCTTT. Encoded protein: CASSLTGTSSVTEAFF.

The rearrangement joins TRBV7-2 to TRBJ1-1, with 7 bases identical to TRBD1. Germline lookup yields CDR1 SGHTA and CDR2 FQGNSA. The length of the CDR3 is 15 residues. Trimming removed 6 bases from V and 1 base from J; junction bases left unmatched: 8. DNA of the CDR3: TGTGCCAGCAGGAGAGGAGGGACAGCGAACACTGAAGCTTTCTTT. Its translation is CASRRGGTANTEAFF.

The chain uses TRBV10-3 and TRBJ2-7; D might be TRBD1 (6 bases). V gave up 0 bases and J gave up 4 bases, with 10 bases separating them. Germline-derived CDR1 and CDR2 are ENHRY and SYGVKD. The length of the CDR3 is 14 residues. CDR3 loop: CAISESTGRYEQYF. The CDR3 DNA reads as TGTGCCATCAGTGAGTCAACAGGGCGATACGAGCAGTACTTC.

This clone was seen once. The V and J genes are TRBV29-1 and TRBJ2-3, with 8 bases fitting TRBD2. Germline V gives CDR1 SQVTM, CDR2 ANQGSEA. Trimming cost V 6 bases and J 2 bases; bases outside gene matches: 7. This CDR3 has 14 residues. The CDR3, as DNA: TGCAGCGTGGGGAAGCGGGAGCCCACAGATACGCAGTATTTT. This sequence encodes CSVGKREPTDTQYF.

This clone was counted a few times. DNA of the CDR3: TGTGCCAGTAGTACCGGGACAGGGTCCGGAAATGAGCAGTTCTTC. It specifies CASSTGTGSGNEQFF. The chain carries TRBV19 and TRBJ2-1; 9 bases are a match to TRBD1. In germline, CDR1 is LNHDA, CDR2 SQIVND (reference sequence). The trim removed 4 bases at V and 7 bases at J, leaving 8 bases unmatched. The CDR3 loop spans 15 amino acids.

This clone was recorded only once. The V call is TRBV2, the J call TRBJ2-3, with D unresolved. Germline V gene lookup returns CDR1 SNHLY and CDR2 FYNNEI. CDR3 length: 13 residues. The V gene lost 5 bases and the J gene lost 0 bases, with 6 bases spanning the gap. The CDR3 sequence: CASSLLSTDTQYF. CDR3 coding DNA: TGTGCCAGCAGTCTCCTCAGCACAGATACGCAGTATTTT.

This chain uses TRBV6-2 or TRBV6-3 with TRBJ2-5, with D perhaps matching TRBD2 (5 bases). This CDR3 is built from 14 residues. Trimming shortened V by 4 bases and J by 6 bases, and 15 bases separated the two germline ends. CDR1 is MNHEY and CDR2 is SVGEGT in the germline V gene. CDR3 amino acids: CASSSTREGKTQYF. The DNA for the CDR3 is TGTGCCAGCAGTTCCACCCGAGAGGGAAAGACCCAGTACTTC.

The chain is built from TRBV6-1 and TRBJ2-4; 7 bases match TRBD1. V lost 2 bases and J lost 2; bases outside the gene matches: 6. This CDR3 is 16 amino acids long. CDR1 MNHNS and CDR2 SASEGT come from the germline V gene. CDR3 region: CASSERDRNSKNIQYF. CDR3 nucleotide sequence: TGTGCCAGCAGTGAAAGGGACAGAAATTCCAAAAACATTCAGTACTTC.

The chain employs TRBV12-3 or TRBV12-4 and TRBJ1-1, with D hard to call. V was cut by 5 bases and J by 2 bases, with 9 bases left in between. The CDR3 loop spans 13 amino acids. CDR3 region: CASSGLANTEAFF. In nucleotides, the CDR3 is TGTGCCAGCAGTGGCCTCGCTAACACTGAAGCTTTCTTT.

This clone was seen a single time. CDR3 amino acids: CASSPPRGGGNEQFF. DNA for the CDR3: TGTGCCAGCAGCCCCCCGAGGGGGGGTGGGAATGAGCAGTTCTTC. The chain recombines TRBV5-4 with TRBJ2-1; weak D call: TRBD2 (7 bases). There are 15 residues in the CDR3. Trimming removed 4 bases at V and 7 bases at J, with 18 bases between. The germline CDR1 and CDR2 sequences are SGHNT and YYREEE (reference sequence).

This chain links TRBV19 with TRBJ2-2; TRBD1 aligns across 8 bases. The J segment lost 6 bases and the V segment lost 2 bases, leaving 8 bases of the junction unmatched. Germline lookup yields CDR1 LNHDA and CDR2 SQIVND (reference sequence). The CDR3 length is 16 residues. In DNA form, the CDR3 reads TGTGCCAGTAGTATAAGAGGCAGGGGGCCTGCCGGGGAGCTGTTTTTT. Protein product: CASSIRGRGPAGELFF.

J is TRBJ2-1 and V is TRBV28; TRBD1 agrees at 8 bases. The V gene's germline CDR1 is MDHEN and CDR2 SYDVKM. The CDR3 contains 15 residues. V shed 5 bases, J shed 4 bases, and the junction held 7 bases outside the gene matches. The CDR3 reads CASSRRRGQYNEQFF. Written as DNA, the CDR3 is TGTGCCAGCAGTAGGCGCAGGGGGCAGTACAATGAGCAGTTCTTC.

The J gene is TRBJ1-1, the V gene TRBV7-3, with a possible D match to TRBD1 (6 bases). Trimming took off 4 bases at V and 6 bases at J, with 12 bases between the two ends. CDR1 and CDR2 from the germline V gene are SGHTA and FQGTGA. The CDR3 has 13 amino acids. The CDR3 region has the DNA TGTGCCAGCAGCTCCCGCTCAGGGGCTGAAGCTTTCTTT. Amino acid sequence: CASSSRSGAEAFF.

The gene calls are TRBV7-9 and TRBJ2-1; the D is unclear. Looked up from germline, CDR1 is SEHNR and CDR2 is FQNEAQ (reference sequence). Trimming removed 1 base at V and 0 bases at J, with 16 bases between. The CDR3 totals 18 residues. The CDR3 here is CASSLVRGDSSSYNEQFF. CDR3 nucleotide sequence: TGTGCCAGCAGCTTAGTTCGAGGTGACTCGAGCTCCTACAATGAGCAGTTCTTC.

CDR3 bases: TGTGCCAGCAGCCTAAGACAGGGGGGGGAGCAGTACTTC. It is translated as CASSLRQGGEQYF. V gene TRBV7-9 combines with J gene TRBJ2-7; 9 nucleotides line up with TRBD1. Losses at the gene ends were 5 bases for V and 7 bases for J; bases not matched to a gene: 6. Germline lookup yields CDR1 SEHNR and CDR2 FQNEAQ (reference sequence). The CDR3 runs to 13 residues. Filled out from reference TRBV7-9 and TRBJ2-7, the complete variable domain reads DTGVSQNPRHKITKRGQNVTFRCDPISEHNRLYWYRQTLGQGPEFLTYFQNEAQLEKSRLLSDRFSAERPKGSFSTLEIQRTEQGDSAMYLCASSLRQGGEQYFGPGTRLTVT.

This sequence joins TRBV12-3 or TRBV12-4 and TRBJ2-1; TRBD1 matches at 11 bases. Trimming removed 6 bases from V and 7 bases from J; junction bases left unmatched: 2. This CDR3 is built from 13 residues. The CDR3 sequence: CASRGTGGNEQFF. CDR3 nucleotide sequence: TGTGCCAGCAGGGGGACAGGGGGAAATGAGCAGTTCTTC.

The chain is built from TRBV19 and TRBJ1-1; 7 nucleotides match TRBD1. The V and J ends lost 7 bases and 0 bases, in that order; junction bases with no gene match: 2. Germline V gene sequence: CDR1 LNHDA, CDR2 SQIVND (reference sequence). The CDR3 has 13 residues. The CDR3 spells CASKTGMNTEAFF. The CDR3 bases are TGTGCCAGTAAGACAGGGATGAACACTGAAGCTTTCTTT.